Listed here is a single TCR beta chain. This record comes from a study of blood T cell repertoires in COVID-19. Study at large: The analysed material was cDNA or gDNA that came from T cells, B-cell-depleted T cells, or PBMCs.

Method: immunoSEQ multiplex PCR; TCRdb's copy keeps in-frame clones and lacks some. In the table there are about 270,000 clones, around 90% of which are singletons. The junction had 8 bases not matched to a gene; V was cut back by 6 bases and J by 3 bases. The CDR3 extends over 15 amino acids. The germline CDR1 and CDR2 sequences are LGHDT and YNNKEL (reference sequence). Sequencing input: PBMCs or T cells enriched from blood (not recorded which). The sequence was collected from a middle-aged man who had been exposed to COVID-19. This rearrangement joins TRBV3-1 (or the pseudogene TRBV3-2) to TRBJ1-2, with 9 bases identical to TRBD1. The CDR3: CASSPGTGLYYGYTF. Written as DNA, the CDR3 is TGTGCCAGCAGTCCCGGGACAGGGTTGTACTATGGCTACACCTTC.